This T cell receptor (beta chain) stems from a study of cytomegalovirus exposure and HLA in healthy donors (dated 2017 in TCRdb). For context, the study as a whole: An earlier analysis of approximately 640 of the donors reported 250 to 350 Gb of sequence data and 117 million unique TCR beta sequences from 150 million to 200 million T cells. An early release that covered 500 to 800 HLA-typed donors contained 250 to 350 gigabases of sequencing data and approximately 85 million unique TCR sequences. The genetic ancestry cluster associated with self-reported Caucasian donors included 81% of the roughly 360 genotyped donors. The study was designed to test whether signatures of past pathogen exposure could be identified by cataloging public T cell receptors. The study used immunosequencing to profile the T cell repertoires of around 600 subjects and linked those repertoires to cytomegalovirus serostatus. A separate validation cohort of roughly 130 different subjects was used in addition to the approximately 700-subject first cohort. The study combined high-throughput TCR immunosequencing, statistical association of individual TCRs with disease status, and machine learning to predict cytomegalovirus infection status. To study patterns of TCR occurrence, a later analysis re-analyzed previously published TCR beta repertoires from just over 650 donors and added high-resolution HLA genotyping. In the later analysis, no new phenotypic data were used to find candidate immune exposures; instead, reliance was placed on TCR beta sequences and their occurrence across donors. In an earlier analysis of roughly 540 of the donors, high-throughput TCR beta sequencing was used to judge whether each TCR beta V gene segment behaved as functional or pseudogenic. Donor age, sex, ethnicity and CMV serostatus were collected together with the repertoire data. Genome-wide SNP genotypes for about 65% of the roughly 700 donors were used in a later genetic analysis, which treated that subset as a discovery cohort. All discovery cohort repertoires had been generated using a single sequencing platform. HLA typing included class I and class II loci at four-digit resolution. Typing coverage varied by locus: roughly 620-640 donors for A, B, C, DRB1 and DQB1; roughly 510 for DQA1; over 600 for DPA1; approximately 470 for DPB1. Four to six DR-DQ haplotypes were handled as single units for association and clustering because linkage in the cohort was strong. On average, approximately 250,000 unique TCR beta nucleotide sequences were sequenced per donor among roughly 430 genotyped donors of the cohort, with about 19% of those sequences being non-productive.

V lost 6 bases and J lost 4 bases, and the count of bases not matched to a germline gene is 3. The CDR3 has 12 amino acids, counting the end cysteine and phenylalanine. Just the 36-base CDR3 DNA is kept, in frame starting at base 1. CDR1 and CDR2, looked up from the germline V gene (reference sequence), are PRHDT and FYEKMQ. The investigation overall reported the following: In a later analysis, most CMV-associated TCR beta chains were found to appear HLA-restricted, with HLA associations seemingly driven largely by CMV exposure. A cluster of highly shared sequence variants was judged likely to represent a technical artifact of the sequencing pipeline. This cohort had only TCR beta chains sequenced, and the lack of alpha or paired-chain data limited which features could be detected. The classifier was reported to diagnose cytomegalovirus status with high specificity and sensitivity in both the original and validation cohorts. It was suggested by the authors that the approach could potentially be generalized to other disease states and immunological phenotypes. Most TCR sequences were seen in very few donors, while some public TCRs were found in many individuals. A few of the identified cytomegalovirus-associated TCR beta chains were confirmed in vitro to be specific for cytomegalovirus antigens. A later analysis found that HLA-associated TCR beta chains were more clonally expanded and had lower generation probabilities than equally common non-associated chains. In a later analysis, several top co-occurrence clusters were reported to appear linked to parvovirus B19, influenza, CMV and Epstein-Barr virus. Correlated functional status among segregating V segments might be attributable to linkage disequilibrium, but an unknown experimental factor could not be ruled out. V-gene and J-gene trimming of TCR beta chains was associated with a missense DCLRE1C variant in a later genetic analysis, and the association was replicated in an independent cohort. Because HLA typing was missing for some donors at each locus, association tests included only the typed subset. The study listed around 160 TCR beta chains as associated with cytomegalovirus. Over 15 rarely observed V segments, including chromosome 9 orphons, were excluded from the earlier analysis of a few hundred of the donors because counts were too low. The presence/absence analyses assumed that sequencing depth was roughly uniform across donors, and that assumption may not be true. A later analysis associated approximately 17,000 TCR beta sequences with specific HLA alleles at a false discovery rate of 0.05. A further reported finding was that TCR beta sequences accurately predicted the HLA-A and HLA-B alleles for most subjects in the first cohort. When HLA alleles, especially DR and DQ, strongly co-occurred, TCR associations were difficult to assign to individual alleles. Because the 87-base-pair reads could not distinguish some IMGT-functional V segments, including TRBV6-2 and TRBV6-3, those segments were excluded. According to a later analysis, TCR association rates differed among HLA loci, with DRB1 alleles showing the most associated TCRs and HLA-C alleles showing the fewest. Immune exposure information for the cohort was limited to CMV serostatus. In a later genetic analysis, fewer N-insertions in productive TCRs were reported among donors in an Asian-associated ancestry cluster than the roughly 640-donor mean. An earlier analysis of 587 of the donors showed that most TCR beta V segments appeared in productive rearrangements either about 90% or about 30% of the time, which broadly matched IMGT annotations.

Receptors were amplified or captured by the immunoSEQ multiplex PCR assay. For the multiplex PCR, a mixture combining 60 forward primers for TCR Vbeta segments and 13 reverse primers for TCR Jbeta segments was used. The CDR3 region of rearranged TCR beta genes was amplified from genomic DNA with a multiplex PCR assay. The Illumina HiSeq System was used to sequence the amplified TCR beta libraries as 87-base-pair reads. Under the source paper's analysis protocol: A later analysis counted approximately 76 million unique TCR beta chains across the 666 repertoires, and around 9.9 million of these chains were shared by at least two donors. Raw reads were error-corrected and collapsed into unique sequences with a nearest-neighbor algorithm that merged closely related sequences to remove PCR and sequencing errors. Alignment of CDR3 sequences to IMGT reference sequences was used to assign V, D and J gene segments. For a sequence to be retained, a match of at least six nucleotides was required to both a V gene segment and a J gene segment. Rearrangements were called productive when the CDR3 lacked stop codons and stayed in frame with V and J; all others were non-productive. CDR3 was defined according to IMGT convention as the region running from the second conserved V-encoded cysteine to the conserved J-encoded phenylalanine. Sequences without an unambiguous match to a single V gene segment were excluded from the earlier analysis of approximately 600 of the donors. In an earlier analysis of 587 of the donors, V segments were called functional above 56.7% productive rearrangements and were called segregating when the between-donor standard deviation exceeded 5%. A statistical classification framework was developed to diagnose cytomegalovirus status using the catalog of TCR beta chain sequences. In a later analysis, V and J genes were assigned by comparing TCR nucleotide sequences against IMGT/GENE-DB human TR gene sequences. The TCRdist pipeline was used in a later analysis to assign CDR3 sequences and most-parsimonious VDJ recombination scenarios. A later analysis defined each TCR beta chain by its CDR3 amino acid sequence plus V-gene family, and excluded reads lacking a unique V-gene family. To address suspected cross-contamination and a sequencing artifact, a later analysis removed 592 highly shared, low-generation-probability nucleotide sequences. For each public chain, a later analysis derived a clonal expansion index from normalized ranks of inferred template counts within each repertoire. In a later analysis, generation probabilities were computed with a VDJ recombination model fitted to out-of-frame rearrangements, and the resulting probabilities were checked against IGoR. In a later analysis, hypergeometric tests were used to score TCR-TCR, TCR-HLA and TCR-CMV co-occurrence, with a repertoire-size bias correction applied to TCR pairs. In a later analysis, false discovery rates were estimated by permuting HLA or CMV assignments 20 times. A later analysis grouped co-occurring TCRs with DBSCAN, adding TCRdist sequence similarity when clustering within HLA-allele-positive subsets. Repertoires with fewer than 30,000 or more than 120,000 public chains were left out of co-occurrence clustering, as were five repertoires with anomalous nucleotide sharing. Not all clones reach the TCRdb copy of this immuneACCESS table, which keeps in-frame sequences only. Checked studies attribute under half of the gap to unresolved V genes and leave the rest unexplained. The V and J calls and the clone size are those of that table, but D and trimming were determined from the DNA. For this sample the table gives 94,000 or so clones, of which 70% to 85% were detected only once. Around 8.4% of the sample is taken by the ten largest.

Details on this clone: The clone's antigen remains unknown. Base quality data are lacking; no much larger clone is found one base away.

The cohort comprised around 690 healthy bone marrow donors. At the time of sampling, all cohort members were nominally healthy, though unrecorded immune exposures were likely present. The donor tested CMV seronegative, placing the donor among the approximately 360 seronegative members of the cohort. A peripheral blood sample was collected from each donor, and TCR beta sequencing was performed on peripheral blood mononuclear cells. The Qiagen DNeasy Blood Extraction Kit was used to extract genomic DNA from the blood cell samples. The chain is assembled from TRBV13 and TRBJ2-7; 7 central bases correspond to TRBD2. The receptor's source is a man aged 55 to 69 in good health and CMV-seronegative. The specimen sequenced was PBMCs. The DNA reads TGTGCCAGCAGACTAGCGAGTTACGAGCAGTACTTC. Translated, this gives CASRLASYEQYF.